Shown below are 29 T cell receptor beta chains from a single sample sequenced in a study of T cell repertoires in cytomegalovirus infection. TCRdb re-called the reads through MiXCR, storing one row per CDR3 protein. This table has nearly 650,000 distinct CDR3 sequences, 24% appearing once. The specimen was CD8+ T cells from PBMCs. The receptors originated from a human donor in good health (CMV status not recorded). Some clones in this sample may be carry-over from other donors' samples.

To note about this clonotype: Sequence at one end of the junction differs from germline and may be a read error. The rearrangement joins TRBV5-1 to TRBJ2-1; 9 nucleotides agree with TRBD2. The CDR3 loop spans 15 amino acids. Per the germline V gene, CDR1 is SGHRS and CDR2 is YFSETQ. CDR3 coding DNA: TGCGTCAGCAGCTGGCTAGCGGGACCCTACAATGAGCAGTTCTTC. This codes for CVSSWLAGPYNEQFF.

The chain joins TRBV6-5 to TRBJ2-5; TRBD2 aligns across 7 bases. CDR1 is MNHEY, CDR2 SVGAGI, per germline. This CDR3 is 17 amino acids long. J gave up 3 bases and V 2 bases, and 12 bases lay outside the gene matches. The CDR3: CASSYGGGDGFKETQYF. CDR3 DNA: TGTGCCAGCAGTTACGGCGGGGGAGACGGCTTTAAAGAGACCCAGTACTTC.

This clonotype was observed many times. The rearrangement uses TRBV6-1 and TRBJ2-5, with D maybe TRBD2 (6 bases). The V end was cut by 1 base, the J end by 4 bases, with 13 bases between. There are 15 residues in the CDR3. Per germline, CDR1 MNHNS and CDR2 SASEGT. In DNA, the CDR3 is TGTGCCAGCAGTGAAGGAGACACGGAGGGAGAGACCCAGTACTTC. It translates to CASSEGDTEGETQYF.

The CDR3 loop is CASSSTVSLAKNIQYF. The CDR3 bases are TGTGCCAGCAGTTCGACCGTTTCCCTAGCCAAAAACATTCAGTACTTC. V and J are TRBV27 and TRBJ2-4, with D unclear. V lost 4 bases to trimming and J lost 0 bases, with 13 bases between them. From germline, CDR1 is MNHEY and CDR2 SMNVEV (reference sequence). This CDR3 is 16 amino acids long.

CDR3 nucleotides: TGTGCCAGCAGCTTATATGGGACAGGGGAAATTTATGGCTACACCTTC. This codes for CASSLYGTGEIYGYTF. This rearrangement joins TRBV7-9 to TRBJ1-2; 10 bases agree with TRBD1. V shed 2 bases, J shed 5 bases, and the junction held 8 bases outside the gene matches. Germline lookup yields CDR1 SEHNR and CDR2 FQNEAQ (reference sequence). This CDR3 spans 16 amino acids.

This clonotype occurred many times. The chain is built from TRBV7-2 and TRBJ1-2; D gene uncertain. There are 15 residues in the CDR3. Trimming pared 5 bases from V and 0 bases from J, leaving 13 bases between. Per germline, CDR1 SGHTA and CDR2 FQGNSA. The CDR3 nucleotides read TGTGCCAGCAGCCCCGGGTCCATCCCTAACTATGGCTACACCTTC. Its translation is CASSPGSIPNYGYTF.

The rearrangement joins TRBV20-1 to TRBJ2-3; no clear D gene. V lost 3 bases to trimming and J lost 4 bases, with 17 bases between them. The CDR3 consists of 15 residues. CDR1 is DFQATT, CDR2 SNEGSKA, per germline (reference sequence). The CDR3 here is CSARALAEIPDTQYF. CDR3 bases: TGCAGTGCTAGGGCCCTGGCTGAGATCCCAGATACGCAGTATTTT.

The chain carries TRBV24-1 and TRBJ2-3; 14 bases align to TRBD2. The CDR3 contains 19 residues. Germline lookup yields CDR1 KGHDR and CDR2 SFDVKD. The V segment lost 12 bases and the J segment 2 bases; nucleotides outside the gene matches: 18. DNA for the CDR3: TGTGCCGCCAAGTCATCTTTTAGGACTAGCGGGGGGAACACAGATACGCAGTATTTT. Its translation is CAAKSSFRTSGGNTDTQYF.

A remark on this clonotype: A clone one base away is much larger, so this may be a read error. CDR3 DNA: TGTGTCAGCAGCCGACTAGCGGGGGGCTTAGTAGAGACCCAGTACTTC. Its translation is CVSSRLAGGLVETQYF. The J gene is TRBJ2-5, the V gene TRBV12-3 or TRBV12-4; 13 nucleotides match TRBD2. CDR3 length: 16 residues.

About this clonotype: One end of the junction fails to match germline, which may point to a read error. The chain joins TRBV4-1 to TRBJ2-1, with TRBD1 identical over 7 bases. The germline gives CDR1 MGHRA, CDR2 YSYEKL. CDR3 length equals 13 residues. In nucleotides, the CDR3 is TGCGCCAGCACCTACCAGGGGGACAATGAGCGGTTCTTC. Encoded protein: CASTYQGDNERFF.

V is TRBV29-1 and J is TRBJ1-1; 7 positions agree with TRBD1. Looked up from germline, CDR1 is SQVTM and CDR2 is ANQGSEA. V lost 4 bases to trimming and J lost 7 bases; unmatched junction nucleotides: 3. CDR3 length equals 11 residues. The CDR3 DNA is TGCAGCGTTGTGAGACAGGGTGAAGCTTTCTTT. Encoded protein: CSVVRQGEAFF.

This clonotype was counted only a few times. The rearrangement links TRBV6-2 or TRBV6-3 to TRBJ1-1; D is unresolved. CDR1 is MNHEY and CDR2 is SVGEGT in the germline V gene. The CDR3 is 18 amino acids. V was clipped by 5 bases and J by 3 bases, with 25 bases between them. CDR3 sequence (DNA): TGTGCCAGCAGTCCCCCCACGTGGAGGGCACAAGGGTACACTGAAGCTTTCTTT. Amino acid sequence: CASSPPTWRAQGYTEAFF.

This clonotype has ten or more counts. The chain couples TRBV28 to TRBJ2-7; the match to TRBD2 covers 8 bases. After removal of 6 bases from V and 3 bases from J, the junction contained 10 bases not matched to a gene. Germline CDR1 is MDHEN and CDR2 is SYDVKM. The length of the CDR3 is 15 residues. CDR3 residues: CASSLGGGLDYEQYV. The CDR3 coding sequence is TGTGCCAGCAGCCTCGGGGGGGGGCTCGACTACGAGCAGTACGTC.

This clonotype occurred many times. This sequence joins TRBV28 and TRBJ2-7; maybe TRBD1 (6 bases). Trimming left V 6 bases short and J 3 bases short, with 12 bases between. The CDR3 is 13 residues long. Per the germline V gene, CDR1 is MDHEN and CDR2 is SYDVKM. The CDR3 is CASSLGGIYEQYV. The CDR3 bases are TGTGCCAGCAGCTTAGGGGGAATCTACGAGCAGTACGTC.

In its sample, this clonotype was seen a few times. V usage is TRBV4-1 and J usage is TRBJ1-1; tentative D call: TRBD1 (6 bases). V lost 3 bases and J 1 base, leaving 9 bases between the germline ends. This CDR3 region has 14 residues. Germline CDR1 is MGHRA and CDR2 is YSYEKL. For the CDR3, the DNA is TGCGCCAGCAGCCAGTCACAGGGGAACACTGAAGCTTTCTTT. Translation: CASSQSQGNTEAFF.

The rearrangement joins TRBV29-1 to TRBJ1-1; D remains unclear. CDR1 is SQVTM and CDR2 is ANQGSEA in the germline V gene. V dropped 0 bases and J dropped 0 bases, with 5 bases sitting between them. The CDR3 sequence is 13 residues long. In nucleotides, the CDR3 is TGCAGCGTTGAAGAATCATTGAACACTGAAGCTTTCTTT. Translating gives CSVEESLNTEAFF.

This clonotype was counted ten times or more. The chain links TRBV28 to TRBJ1-1, with 11 bases that match TRBD1. CDR1 is MDHEN and CDR2 is SYDVKM in the germline V gene. The CDR3 totals 18 residues. J was trimmed by 3 bases and V by 4 bases; bases with no gene match: 13. CDR3 DNA sequence: TGTGCCAGCAGTTACCAAGAAGGACAGGGGGCTGGGTACACTGAAGCTTTCTTT. Amino acid sequence: CASSYQEGQGAGYTEAFF.

The sample holds many counts of this clonotype. This sequence joins TRBV12-3 or TRBV12-4 and TRBJ2-2; tentatively, D is TRBD2 (5 bases). CDR3 size: 13 residues. This CDR3 reads CGTVRENTGELFF. CDR3 coding DNA: TGTGGCACAGTGAGGGAAAACACCGGGGAGCTGTTTTTT.

This clonotype was counted ten times or more. The chain recombines TRBV11-2 with TRBJ2-3; no definite D call. CDR1 is SGHAT, CDR2 FQNNGV, per germline. CDR3 size: 16 residues. Trimming pared 5 bases from V and 0 bases from J, leaving 15 bases between. Here the CDR3 reads CASSPNPESSTDTQYF. CDR3 coding DNA: TGTGCCAGCAGCCCTAATCCAGAGTCTAGCACAGATACGCAGTATTTT.

This clonotype was observed a single time. The rearrangement uses TRBV19 and TRBJ2-1, with D perhaps TRBD1 or TRBD2 (6 bases each). Germline V gene lookup returns CDR1 LNHDA and CDR2 SQIVND (reference sequence). CDR3 length: 16 amino acids. The V end lost 3 bases, the J end lost 5 bases, and 17 bases lay between the germline ends. The CDR3 DNA sequence: TGTGCCAGTAGTATTGAGGCCCGGGGGCCCAACAATGAGCAGTTCTTC. This gives the protein CASSIEARGPNNEQFF.

The rearrangement links TRBV7-6 to TRBJ2-1; TRBD2 matches 9 bases. The CDR3 spans 17 residues. In germline, CDR1 is SGHVS, CDR2 FNYEAQ. Unmatched junction bases numbered 14, after V lost 5 bases and J lost 6 bases. CDR3 sequence: CASSNTYGGGAGNEQFF. In nucleotides, the CDR3 is TGTGCCAGCAGCAATACCTACGGCGGGGGGGCCGGCAATGAGCAGTTCTTC.

This clonotype was detected ten times or more. The chain uses TRBV6-5 and TRBJ2-3, with D uncertain. The CDR3 runs to 15 residues. From germline, CDR1 is MNHEY and CDR2 SVGAGI. The germline V and J ends were trimmed by 2 bases and 0 bases, with 9 bases remaining between them. The CDR3 DNA is TGTGCCAGCAGTTACGATCACCCAAGCACAGATACGCAGTATTTT. Protein product: CASSYDHPSTDTQYF.

The gene calls are TRBV12-3 or TRBV12-4 and TRBJ1-1, with D possibly TRBD1 on 6 matching bases. V was cut by 7 bases and J by 6 bases, with 12 bases left in between. CDR3 length equals 12 residues. The CDR3 bases are TGTGCCAGCAAAAGGGGGGGCTCTGAAGCTTTCTTT. Translating gives CASKRGGSEAFF.

This clonotype turned up a few times. The rearrangement links TRBV7-9 to TRBJ1-2, with D perhaps TRBD1 (5 bases). V lost 3 bases, J lost 7 bases, and 12 bases lay in between. The CDR3 runs to 13 residues. In germline, CDR1 is SEHNR, CDR2 FQNEAQ (reference sequence). The CDR3 nucleotides are TGTGCCAGCAGCTTGGGAGGGGAGATTGGCTACACCTTC. It is translated as CASSLGGEIGYTF. The complete variable domain, with remaining parts taken from reference TRBV7-9 and TRBJ1-2, reads DTGVSQNPRHKITKRGQNVTFRCDPISEHNRLYWYRQTLGQGPEFLTYFQNEAQLEKSRLLSDRFSAERPKGSFSTLEIQRTEQGDSAMYLCASSLGGEIGYTFGSGTRLTVV.

As for this clonotype: It may be a read error: a sequence one base away is much more abundant. The chain links TRBV7-6 to TRBJ2-7; D is unresolved. Looked up from germline, CDR1 is SGHVS and CDR2 is FNYEAQ. This CDR3 spans 17 amino acids. The CDR3 DNA is TGTGCCAACAGCCCGTCCCTAACCCTCGGACCTATCTACGAGCAGTACTTC. It yields the protein CANSPSLTLGPIYEQYF.

This clonotype was seen more than once but under ten times. The rearrangement uses TRBV6-1 and TRBJ2-1, with 12 bases that match TRBD1. CDR1 is MNHNS and CDR2 is SASEGT in the germline V gene. This CDR3 comprises 17 residues. Trimming cost V 7 bases and J 7 bases; bases outside gene matches: 14. The CDR3 coding sequence is TGTGCCAGCATGCGGACCCCGGGACAGGGGGCGAGTAATGAGCAGTTCTTC. Amino acids: CASMRTPGQGASNEQFF.

The chain combines TRBV12-3 or TRBV12-4 with TRBJ1-2, with 9 nucleotides matching TRBD1. The CDR3 spans 14 residues. V lost 6 bases to trimming and J lost 8 bases; unmatched junction nucleotides: 10. The CDR3, as DNA: TGTGCCAGCAGGCCCGGGACAGGGAATGAAGGCTACACCTTC. Translating gives CASRPGTGNEGYTF.

The sample holds many counts of this clonotype. The chain joins TRBV7-6 to TRBJ1-5; D gene ambiguous. CDR3 size: 15 residues. V shed 1 base and J shed 6 bases, with 13 bases lying between them. Germline CDR1 is SGHVS and CDR2 is FNYEAQ. CDR3 sequence: CASSLEAGVGQPQHF. CDR3 in DNA: TGTGCCAGCAGCTTAGAGGCTGGGGTGGGTCAGCCCCAGCATTTT.

The rearrangement links TRBV7-6 to TRBJ2-2; D remains unclear. Germline lookup yields CDR1 SGHVS and CDR2 FNYEAQ. V dropped 1 base and J dropped 7 bases, with 4 bases sitting between them. The CDR3 extends over 12 amino acids. CDR3 DNA: TGTGCCAGCAGCTTAGACGACGGGGAGCTGTTTTTT. It is translated as CASSLDDGELFF.